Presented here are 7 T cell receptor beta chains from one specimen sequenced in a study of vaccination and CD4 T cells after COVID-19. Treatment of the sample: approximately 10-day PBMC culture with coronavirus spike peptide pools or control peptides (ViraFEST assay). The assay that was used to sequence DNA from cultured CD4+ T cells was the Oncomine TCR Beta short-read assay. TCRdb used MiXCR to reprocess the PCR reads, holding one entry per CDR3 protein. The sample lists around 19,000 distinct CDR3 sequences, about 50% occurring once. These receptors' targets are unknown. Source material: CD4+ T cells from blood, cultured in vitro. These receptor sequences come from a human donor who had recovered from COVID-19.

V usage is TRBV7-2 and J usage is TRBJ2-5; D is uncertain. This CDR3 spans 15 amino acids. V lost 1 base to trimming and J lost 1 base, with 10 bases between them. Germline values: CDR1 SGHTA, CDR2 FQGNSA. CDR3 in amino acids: CASSLVGSAQETQYF. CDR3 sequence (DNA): TGTGCCAGCAGCTTAGTAGGCTCAGCCCAAGAGACCCAGTACTTC. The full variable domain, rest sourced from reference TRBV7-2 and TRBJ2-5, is GAGVSQSPSNKVTEKGKDVELRCDPISGHTALYWYRQSLGQGLEFLIYFQGNSAPDKSGLPSDRFSAERTGGSVSTLTIQRTQQEDSAVYLCASSLVGSAQETQYFGPGTRLLVL.

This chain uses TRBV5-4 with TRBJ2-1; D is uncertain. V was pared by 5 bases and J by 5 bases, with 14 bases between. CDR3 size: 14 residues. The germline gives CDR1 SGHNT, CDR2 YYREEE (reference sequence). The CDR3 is CASRAPGGHNEQFF. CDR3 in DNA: TGTGCCAGCAGGGCCCCGGGCGGACACAATGAGCAGTTCTTC.

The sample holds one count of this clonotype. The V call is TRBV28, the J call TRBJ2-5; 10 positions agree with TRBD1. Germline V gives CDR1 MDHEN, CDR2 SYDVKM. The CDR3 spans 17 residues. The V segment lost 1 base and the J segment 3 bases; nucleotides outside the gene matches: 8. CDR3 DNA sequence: TGTGCCAGCAGTTTATCCGGGACAGGGGTCAAAAAAGAGACCCAGTACTTC. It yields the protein CASSLSGTGVKKETQYF. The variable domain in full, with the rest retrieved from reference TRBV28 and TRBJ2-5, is DVKVTQSSRYLVKRTGEKVFLECVQDMDHENMFWYRQDPGLGLRLIYFSYDVKMKEKGDIPEGYSVSREKKERFSLILESASTNQTSMYLCASSLSGTGVKKETQYFGPGTRLLVL.

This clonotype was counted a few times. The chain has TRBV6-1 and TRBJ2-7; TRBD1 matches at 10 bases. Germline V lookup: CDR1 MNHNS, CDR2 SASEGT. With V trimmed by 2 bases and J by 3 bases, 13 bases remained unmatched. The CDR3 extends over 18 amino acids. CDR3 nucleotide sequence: TGTGCCAGCAGTGAAATAGGACAGGGGGTGGATTTTGGCTACGAGCAGTACTTC. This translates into CASSEIGQGVDFGYEQYF.

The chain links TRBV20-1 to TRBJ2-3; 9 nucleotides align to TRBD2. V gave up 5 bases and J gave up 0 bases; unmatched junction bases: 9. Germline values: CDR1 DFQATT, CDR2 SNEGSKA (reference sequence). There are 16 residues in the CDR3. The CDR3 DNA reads TGCAGTGCTGACCCTCGGACTAGCGCCAGCACAGATACGCAGTATTTT. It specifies CSADPRTSASTDTQYF.

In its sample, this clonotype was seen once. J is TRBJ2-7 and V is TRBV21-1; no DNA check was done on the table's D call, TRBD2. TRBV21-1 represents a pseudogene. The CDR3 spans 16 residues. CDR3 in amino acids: CASSTRLAGGPHEQYF. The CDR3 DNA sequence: TGTGCCAGCAGCACCCGCCTAGCGGGGGGGCCTCACGAGCAGTACTTC.

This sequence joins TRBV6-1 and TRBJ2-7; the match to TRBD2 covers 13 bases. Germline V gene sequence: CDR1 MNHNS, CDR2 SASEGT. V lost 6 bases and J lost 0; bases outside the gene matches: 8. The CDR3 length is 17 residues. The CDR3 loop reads CASRRTSGGPLSYEQYF. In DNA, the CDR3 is TGTGCCAGCAGGCGGACTAGCGGGGGACCCCTCTCCTACGAGCAGTACTTC.